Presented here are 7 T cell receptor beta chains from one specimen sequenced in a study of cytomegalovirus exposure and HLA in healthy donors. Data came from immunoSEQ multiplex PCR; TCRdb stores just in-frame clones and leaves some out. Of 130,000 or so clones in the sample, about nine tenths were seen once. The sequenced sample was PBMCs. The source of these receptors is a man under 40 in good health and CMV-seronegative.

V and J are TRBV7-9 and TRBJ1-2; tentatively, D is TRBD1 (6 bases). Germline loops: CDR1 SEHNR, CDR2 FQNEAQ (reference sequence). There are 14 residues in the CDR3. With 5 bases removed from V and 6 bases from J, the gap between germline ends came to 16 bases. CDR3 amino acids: CASSAADRSNGYTF. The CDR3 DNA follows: TGTGCCAGCAGCGCAGCCGACAGGTCTAATGGCTACACCTTC.

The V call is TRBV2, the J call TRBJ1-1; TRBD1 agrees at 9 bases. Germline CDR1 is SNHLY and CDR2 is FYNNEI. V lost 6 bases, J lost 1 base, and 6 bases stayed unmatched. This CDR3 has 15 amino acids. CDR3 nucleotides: TGTGCCAGCAGACCGGGACAGGGCTCGAACACTGAAGCTTTCTTT. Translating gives CASRPGQGSNTEAFF.

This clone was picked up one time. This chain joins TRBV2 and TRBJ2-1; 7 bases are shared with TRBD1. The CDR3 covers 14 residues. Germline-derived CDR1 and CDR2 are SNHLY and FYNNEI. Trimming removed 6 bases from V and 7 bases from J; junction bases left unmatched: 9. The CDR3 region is CASRDQTGMNEQFF. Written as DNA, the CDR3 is TGTGCCAGCAGGGACCAGACAGGGATGAATGAGCAGTTCTTC. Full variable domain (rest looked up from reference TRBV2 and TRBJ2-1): EPEVTQTPSHQVTQMGQEVILRCVPISNHLYFYWYRQILGQKVEFLVSFYNNEISEKSEIFDDQFSVERPDGSNFTLKIRSTKLEDSAMYFCASRDQTGMNEQFFGPGTRLTVL.

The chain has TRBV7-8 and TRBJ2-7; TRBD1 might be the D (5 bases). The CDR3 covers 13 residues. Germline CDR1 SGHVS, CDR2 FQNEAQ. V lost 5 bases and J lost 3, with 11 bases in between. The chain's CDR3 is CASSGTGHYEQYF. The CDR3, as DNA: TGTGCCAGCAGCGGTACAGGACACTACGAGCAGTACTTC. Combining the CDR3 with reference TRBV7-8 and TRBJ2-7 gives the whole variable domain GAGVSQSPRYKVAKRGQDVALRCDPISGHVSLFWYQQALGQGPEFLTYFQNEAQLDKSGLPSDRFFAERPEGSVSTLKIQRTQQEDSAVYLCASSGTGHYEQYFGPGTRLTVT.

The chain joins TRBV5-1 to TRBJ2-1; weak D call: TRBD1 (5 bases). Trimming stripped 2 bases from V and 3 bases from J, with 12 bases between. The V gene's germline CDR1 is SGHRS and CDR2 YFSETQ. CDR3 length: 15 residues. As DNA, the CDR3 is TGCGCCAGCAGCTTTCTCCAGGGCGTCTACAATGAGCAGTTCTTC. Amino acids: CASSFLQGVYNEQFF.

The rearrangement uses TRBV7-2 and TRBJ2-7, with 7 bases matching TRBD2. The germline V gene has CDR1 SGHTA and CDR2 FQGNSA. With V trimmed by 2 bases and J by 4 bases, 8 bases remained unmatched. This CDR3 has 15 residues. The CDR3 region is CASSLNGLGAYEQYF. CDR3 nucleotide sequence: TGTGCCAGCAGCTTAAACGGACTAGGGGCGTACGAGCAGTACTTC.

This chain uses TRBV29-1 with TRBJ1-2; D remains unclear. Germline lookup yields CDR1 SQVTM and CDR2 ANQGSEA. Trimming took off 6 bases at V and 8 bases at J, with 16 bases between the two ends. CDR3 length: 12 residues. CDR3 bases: TGCAGCGTCCTCACGGATTCGACAGGCTACACCTTC. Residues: CSVLTDSTGYTF.